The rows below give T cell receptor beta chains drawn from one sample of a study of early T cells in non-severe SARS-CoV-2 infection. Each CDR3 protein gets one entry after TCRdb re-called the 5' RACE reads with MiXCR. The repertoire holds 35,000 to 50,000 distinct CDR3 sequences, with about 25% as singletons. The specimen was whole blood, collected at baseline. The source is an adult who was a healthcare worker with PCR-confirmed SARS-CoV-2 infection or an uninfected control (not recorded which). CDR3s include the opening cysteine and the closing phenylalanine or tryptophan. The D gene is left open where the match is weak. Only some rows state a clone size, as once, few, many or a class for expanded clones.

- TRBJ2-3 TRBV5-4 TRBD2 CASSLLAGGTDTQYF TGTGCCAGCAGCCTTCTAGCGGGGGGCACAGATACGCAGTATTTT
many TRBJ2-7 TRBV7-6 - CASSSPGASYEQYF TGTGCCAGCAGCTCCCCGGGGGCCTCCTACGAGCAGTACTTC
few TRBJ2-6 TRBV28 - CASSLSDSGANVLTF TGTGCCAGCAGTTTATCGGACTCTGGGGCCAACGTCCTGACTTTC
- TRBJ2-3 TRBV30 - CAWSVKTDTQYF TGTGCCTGGAGTGTAAAGACCGATACGCAGTATTTT
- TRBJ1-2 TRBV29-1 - CSVLTSGGYYGYTF TGCAGCGTTCTCACAAGCGGAGGGTACTATGGCTACACCTTC
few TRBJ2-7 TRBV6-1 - CASASLTDYEQYF TGTGCCAGCGCCTCCCTAACCGACTACGAGCAGTACTTC
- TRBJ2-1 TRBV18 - CASSPRLAYNEQFF TGTGCCAGCTCGCCCCGGTTAGCCTACAATGAGCAGTTCTTC
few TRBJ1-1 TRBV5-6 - CASSLRVSGLNTEAFF TGTGCCAGCAGCTTGCGCGTTTCGGGGTTGAACACTGAAGCTTTCTTT
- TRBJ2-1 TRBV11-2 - CASSSGGFEQFF TGTGCCAGCAGCTCCGGGGGATTTGAGCAGTTCTTC
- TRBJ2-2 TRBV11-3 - CASSLPGGSTGELFF TGTGCCAGCAGCTTGCCAGGGGGGTCCACCGGGGAGCTGTTTTTT
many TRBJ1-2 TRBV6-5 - CASSPGRLLSDGYTF TGTGCCAGCAGCCCGGGACGGCTCCTGTCGGATGGCTACACCTTC
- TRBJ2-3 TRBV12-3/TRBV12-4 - CASSWTSTDTQYF TGTGCCAGCAGTTGGACTAGCACAGATACGCAGTATTTT
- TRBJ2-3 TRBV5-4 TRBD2 CASSHKSGGAENTQYF TGTGCCAGCAGCCACAAGAGCGGGGGGGCCGAGAATACGCAGTATTTT
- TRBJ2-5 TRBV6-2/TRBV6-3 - CASSYSRQPGGETQYF TGTGCCAGCAGTTACTCGAGGCAGCCTGGGGGAGAGACCCAGTACTTC
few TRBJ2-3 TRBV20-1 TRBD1 CSAEGTGVTDTQYF TGCAGTGCTGAGGGGACAGGGGTCACAGATACGCAGTATTTT
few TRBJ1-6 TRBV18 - CASSPGGPLGSPLHF TGTGCCAGCTCTCCCGGGGGGCCCCTTGGTTCACCCCTCCACTTT
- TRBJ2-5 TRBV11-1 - CASSQGLQETQYF TGTGCCAGCAGCCAGGGACTTCAAGAGACCCAGTACTTC
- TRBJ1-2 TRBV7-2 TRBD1 CASSPDGQGLYGYTF TGTGCCAGCAGCCCCGACGGACAGGGGTTGTATGGCTACACCTTC
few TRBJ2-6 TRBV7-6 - CASSSLVAGIPSSGANVLTF TGTGCCAGCAGCTCCCTAGTGGCAGGGATACCATCCTCTGGGGCCAACGTCCTGACTTTC
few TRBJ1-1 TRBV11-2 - CASSLGQENTEAFF TGTGCCAGCAGCTTAGGTCAGGAGAACACTGAAGCTTTCTTT
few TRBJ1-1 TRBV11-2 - CASSLVAGMTEAFF TGTGCCAGCAGCTTAGTAGCAGGGATGACTGAAGCTTTCTTT
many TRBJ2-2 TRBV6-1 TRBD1 CASTRQGVRDTGELFF TGTGCCAGCACTCGACAGGGGGTGAGGGACACCGGGGAGCTGTTTTTT
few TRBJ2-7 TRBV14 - CASSTHFHEQYF TGTGCCAGCAGCACCCACTTCCACGAGCAGTACTTC
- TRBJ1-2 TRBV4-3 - CASSQDLDLPNYGYTF TGCGCCAGCAGCCAAGACCTGGACCTTCCTAACTATGGCTACACCTTC
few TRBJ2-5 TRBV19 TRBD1 CASRRTGRQETQYF TGTGCCAGTAGAAGGACAGGGAGGCAAGAGACCCAGTACTTC
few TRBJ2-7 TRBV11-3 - CASSLQQGYAQYF TGTGCCAGCAGCTTACAACAGGGTTACGCGCAGTACTTC
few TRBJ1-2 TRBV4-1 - CASRVPQYGYTF TGCGCCAGCAGGGTTCCCCAATATGGCTACACCTTC
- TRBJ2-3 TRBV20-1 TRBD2 CSALGLGTDTQYF TGCAGTGCTCTGGGACTAGGGACAGATACGCAGTATTTT
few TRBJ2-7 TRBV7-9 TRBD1 CASTPTGQAGTYEQYF TGTGCCAGCACCCCCACGGGACAGGCGGGAACCTACGAGCAGTACTTC
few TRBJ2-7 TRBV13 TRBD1 CASSPLPGQGYEQYF TGTGCCAGCAGTCCCCTACCGGGACAGGGCTACGAGCAGTACTTC
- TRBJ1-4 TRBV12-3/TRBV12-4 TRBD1 CASTKDTGESNEKLFF TGTGCCAGCACCAAGGACACAGGGGAGAGTAATGAAAAACTGTTTTTT
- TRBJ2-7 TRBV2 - CASSVTRYEQYF TGTGCCAGCAGTGTCACGAGATACGAGCAGTACTTC
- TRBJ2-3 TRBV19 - CASSIGGLWVTDTQYF TGTGCCAGTAGTATTGGCGGGCTTTGGGTCACAGATACGCAGTATTTT
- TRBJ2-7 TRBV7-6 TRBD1 CASSGDRGYEQYF TGTGCCAGCAGCGGGGACAGGGGCTACGAGCAGTACTTC
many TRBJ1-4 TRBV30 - CAWLGINEKLFF TGTGCCTGGTTGGGGATTAATGAAAAACTGTTTTTT
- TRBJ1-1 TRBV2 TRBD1 CASSRQGHTEAFF TGTGCCAGCAGCCGACAGGGGCACACTGAAGCTTTCTTT
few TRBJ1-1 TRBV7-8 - CASSLSGAAEAFF TGTGCCAGCAGCTTATCGGGGGCAGCTGAAGCTTTCTTT
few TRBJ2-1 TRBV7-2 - CASSFEAPLYNEQFF TGTGCCAGCAGCTTCGAAGCTCCCCTCTACAATGAGCAGTTCTTC
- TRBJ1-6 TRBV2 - CALRGENSPLHF TGTGCCTTAAGGGGGGAAAATTCACCCCTCCACTTT
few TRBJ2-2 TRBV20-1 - CSARVPEAGDTGELFF TGCAGTGCTAGAGTCCCCGAGGCAGGAGACACCGGGGAGCTGTTTTTT
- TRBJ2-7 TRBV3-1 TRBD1 CASSLGQGEQYF TGTGCCAGCAGCCTCGGACAGGGCGAGCAGTACTTC
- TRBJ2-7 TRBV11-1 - CASSLGRTAFSYEQYF TGTGCCAGCAGCTTAGGAAGGACAGCATTCTCCTACGAGCAGTACTTC
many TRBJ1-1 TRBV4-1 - CASSPFGQNTEAFF TGCGCCAGCAGCCCATTTGGACAGAACACTGAAGCTTTCTTT
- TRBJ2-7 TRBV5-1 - CASSSGQPYEQYF TGCGCCAGCAGCTCTGGACAGCCTTACGAGCAGTACTTC
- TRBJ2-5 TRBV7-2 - CASSLAAELKETQYF TGTGCCAGCAGCTTAGCGGCAGAGCTTAAAGAGACCCAGTACTTC
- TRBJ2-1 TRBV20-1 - CSAPLSGYNEQFF TGCAGTGCCCCGCTTTCCGGGTACAATGAGCAGTTCTTC
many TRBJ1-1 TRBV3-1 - CASSHLVRVGLNTEAFF TGTGCCAGCAGCCATCTCGTTCGGGTCGGTTTGAACACTGAAGCTTTCTTT
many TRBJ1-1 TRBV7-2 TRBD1 CASSPQGGSTEAFF TGTGCCAGCAGTCCACAGGGGGGGAGTACTGAAGCTTTCTTT
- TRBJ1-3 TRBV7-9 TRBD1 CASSWDREAGNTIYF TGTGCCAGCAGCTGGGACAGGGAGGCTGGAAACACCATATATTTT
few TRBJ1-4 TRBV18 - CASSKGISAGINEKLFF TGTGCCAGCTCGAAAGGAATCTCGGCAGGGATAAATGAAAAACTGTTTTTT
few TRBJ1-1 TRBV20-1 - CSARILAFGTEAFF TGCAGTGCTCGTATACTGGCTTTTGGCACTGAAGCTTTCTTT
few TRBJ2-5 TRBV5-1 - CASSLALAFSGQETQYF TGCGCCAGCAGCTTGGCCCTAGCGTTTTCGGGCCAAGAGACCCAGTACTTC
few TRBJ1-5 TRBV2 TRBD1 CASRVTGGRQPQHF TGTGCCAGCAGAGTTACAGGGGGGCGTCAGCCCCAGCATTTT
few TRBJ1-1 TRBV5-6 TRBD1 CASSSGQGYKGTEAFF TGTGCCAGCAGCTCGGGACAGGGGTATAAGGGGACTGAAGCTTTCTTT
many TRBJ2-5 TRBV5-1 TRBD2 CASSPGGAGETQYF TGCGCCAGCAGCCCGGGAGGGGCAGGGGAGACCCAGTACTTC
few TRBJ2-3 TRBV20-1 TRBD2 CSAPGGGTDTQYF TGCAGTGCTCCGGGCGGGGGTACAGATACGCAGTATTTT
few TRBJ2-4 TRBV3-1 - CASSQEFQRAKNIQYF TGTGCCAGCAGCCAAGAGTTTCAGAGGGCCAAAAACATTCAGTACTTC